This TCR beta chain was sequenced during a study of cytomegalovirus exposure and HLA in healthy donors. Study results and caveats: Solely CMV serostatus was available to characterize immune exposure.

The PCR was carried out with 60 Vbeta primers and 13 Jbeta primers. TCRdb keeps only in-frame clones here, not all; method: immunoSEQ multiplex PCR. This table holds 77,000 or so clones. For this clone: The antigen remains unidentified.

This sequence originates from a man aged 30-40 years in good health and CMV-seronegative. Sequencing input: PBMCs.

The CDR3 loop reads CASSKLTGISNQPQHF. CDR3 bases: TGTGCCAGCAGCAAACTCACAGGGATTAGCAATCAGCCCCAGCATTTT. This rearrangement joins TRBV5-6 to TRBJ1-5; possible D gene TRBD1, 6 bases. V lost 4 bases and J 0 bases, leaving 14 bases between the germline ends. There are 16 residues in the CDR3. Germline CDR1 reads SGHDT; CDR2 reads YYEEEE.